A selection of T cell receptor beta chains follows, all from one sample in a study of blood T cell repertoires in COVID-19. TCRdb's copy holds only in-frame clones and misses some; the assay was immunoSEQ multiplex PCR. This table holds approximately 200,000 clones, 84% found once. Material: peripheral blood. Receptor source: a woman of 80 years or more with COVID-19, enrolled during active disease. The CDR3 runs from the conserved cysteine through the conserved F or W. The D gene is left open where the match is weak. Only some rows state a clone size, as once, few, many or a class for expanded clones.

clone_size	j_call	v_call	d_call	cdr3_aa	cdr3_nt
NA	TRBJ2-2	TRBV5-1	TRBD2	CASSLWTSGSRRGTGELFF	TGCGCCAGCAGCCTGTGGACTAGCGGGAGTCGTCGGGGAACCGGGGAGCTGTTTTTT
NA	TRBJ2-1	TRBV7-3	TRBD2	CASSSLAGAYNEQFF	TGTGCCAGCAGCTCCCTAGCGGGAGCTTACAATGAGCAGTTCTTC
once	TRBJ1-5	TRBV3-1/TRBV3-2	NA	CASSQDTVIAPQHF	TGTGCCAGCAGCCAAGATACGGTGATTGCGCCCCAGCATTTT
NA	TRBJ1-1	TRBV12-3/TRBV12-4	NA	CASSLREDTEAFF	TGTGCCAGCTCTCTCAGGGAGGACACTGAAGCTTTCTTT
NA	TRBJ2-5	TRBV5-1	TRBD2	CASTLAGGDVGTQYF	TGCGCCAGCACCTTAGCGGGAGGAGATGTCGGGACCCAGTACTTC
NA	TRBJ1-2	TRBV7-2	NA	CASSVYYGYTF	TGTGCCAGCAGCGTCTATTATGGCTACACCTTC
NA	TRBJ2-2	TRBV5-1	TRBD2	CASSLTTSAATGELFF	TGCGCCAGCAGCCTAACCACTAGCGCGGCCACCGGGGAGCTGTTTTTT
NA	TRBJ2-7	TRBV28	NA	CASSLSQTYEQYF	TGTGCCAGCAGTTTGTCACAAACCTACGAGCAGTACTTC
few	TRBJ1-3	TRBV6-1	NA	CASNPLGRQENTIYF	TGTGCCAGCAACCCCCTGGGTCGGCAGGAAAACACCATATATTTT
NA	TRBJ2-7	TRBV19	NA	CASSPGEKQYF	TGTGCCAGTAGTCCGGGGGAAAAGCAGTACTTC
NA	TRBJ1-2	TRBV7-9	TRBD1	CASSPRRTGSHGYTF	TGTGCCAGCAGCCCCCGTAGGACAGGCTCGCATGGCTACACCTTC
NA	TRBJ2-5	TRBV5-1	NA	CASSLLGQGIYQETQYF	TGCGCCAGCAGCTTGCTGGGGCAGGGGATATATCAAGAGACCCAGTACTTC
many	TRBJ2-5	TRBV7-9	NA	CASSLAGGQETQYF	TGTGCCAGCAGCTTAGCTGGGGGGCAAGAGACCCAGTACTTC
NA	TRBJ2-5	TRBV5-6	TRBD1	CASSLDRGGETQYF	TGTGCCAGCAGCTTGGATCGAGGGGGCGAGACCCAGTACTTC
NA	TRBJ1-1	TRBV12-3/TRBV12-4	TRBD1	CASADRSNTEAFF	TGTGCCAGCGCGGACAGGTCGAACACTGAAGCTTTCTTT
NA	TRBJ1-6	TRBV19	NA	CASSIGPKGGYNSPLHF	TGTGCCAGTAGTATAGGCCCTAAGGGAGGCTATAATTCACCCCTCCACTTT
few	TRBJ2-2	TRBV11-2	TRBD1	CASSLRDRANTGELFF	TGTGCCAGCAGCTTGAGGGACAGGGCGAACACCGGGGAGCTGTTTTTT
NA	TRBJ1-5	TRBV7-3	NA	CASSPDSKQPQHF	TGTGCCAGCAGCCCCGACAGCAAGCAGCCCCAGCATTTT
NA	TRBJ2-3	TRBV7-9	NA	CASSPRGGSDTQYF	TGTGCCAGCAGTCCCCGCGGGGGCTCGGATACGCAGTATTTT
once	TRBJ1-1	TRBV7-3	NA	CASSLNTGTEAFF	TGTGCCAGCAGCTTAAACACGGGGACTGAAGCTTTCTTT
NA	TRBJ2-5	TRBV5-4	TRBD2	CASSLATGGWETQYF	TGTGCCAGCAGCTTGGCTACGGGGGGATGGGAGACCCAGTACTTC
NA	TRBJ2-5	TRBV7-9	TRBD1	CASSFRRQGETQYF	TGTGCCAGCAGCTTCCGGCGACAGGGGGAGACCCAGTACTTC
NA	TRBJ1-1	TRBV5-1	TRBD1	CASSLLGTGDTEAFF	TGCGCCAGCAGCTTGCTTGGGACAGGGGACACTGAAGCTTTCTTT
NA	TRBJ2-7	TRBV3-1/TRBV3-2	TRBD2	CASSQTSGSSYEQYF	TGTGCCAGCAGCCAAACTAGCGGAAGCTCCTACGAGCAGTACTTC
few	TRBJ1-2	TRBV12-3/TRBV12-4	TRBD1	CASTPGDSYGYTF	TGTGCCAGCACTCCAGGGGACAGCTATGGCTACACCTTC
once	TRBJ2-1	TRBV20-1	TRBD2	CSAKSGTRQFF	TGCAGTGCTAAATCCGGGACTAGACAATTCTTC
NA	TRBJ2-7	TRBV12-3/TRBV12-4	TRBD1	CASSLYRGREQYF	TGTGCCAGCAGTTTGTACAGGGGGCGCGAGCAGTACTTC
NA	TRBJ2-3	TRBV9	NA	CASSVAGDTDTQYF	TGTGCCAGCAGCGTAGCGGGAGACACAGATACGCAGTATTTT
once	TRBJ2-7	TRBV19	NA	CASSIGDGAGRYEQYF	TGTGCCAGTAGTATAGGGGACGGGGCGGGGAGATACGAGCAGTACTTC
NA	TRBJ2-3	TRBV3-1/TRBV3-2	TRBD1	CASRQGGTDTQYF	TGTGCCAGCCGACAGGGGGGCACAGATACGCAGTATTTT
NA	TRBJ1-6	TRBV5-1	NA	CASKQEENSPLHF	TGCGCCAGCAAGCAGGAGGAGAATTCACCCCTCCACTTT